The 30 T cell receptor beta chains listed next were all sequenced from one sample in a study of blood T cell repertoires in COVID-19. The table came from immunoSEQ multiplex PCR; TCRdb's copy has only in-frame clones and leaves some out. The sample has 90,000 to 120,000 clones, 80% to 85% seen once. Sequenced material: peripheral blood. The receptors were gathered from a man in his sixties or seventies with acute or convalescent COVID-19.

The rearrangement uses TRBV29-1 and TRBJ1-3; TRBD1 might be the D (5 bases). Germline-derived CDR1 and CDR2 are SQVTM and ANQGSEA. V was clipped by 5 bases and J by 0 bases, with 11 bases between them. CDR3 size: 14 residues. The CDR3 here is CSVSSDTSGNTIYF. In nucleotides, the CDR3 is TGCAGCGTTTCTTCGGACACCTCTGGAAACACCATATATTTT.

This clone was counted a single time. The chain joins TRBV7-7 to TRBJ2-7, with 7 nucleotides matching TRBD1. CDR1 and CDR2 (germline): SSHAT, FNYEAQ (reference sequence). J gave up 0 bases and V 4 bases, and 6 bases lay outside the gene matches. The CDR3 is made up of 15 amino acids. The chain's CDR3 is CASSSGQDPSYEQYF. In DNA, the CDR3 is TGTGCCAGCAGCTCAGGACAGGATCCCTCCTACGAGCAGTACTTC.

This rearrangement joins TRBV5-1 to TRBJ1-3; 10 nucleotides align to TRBD1. This CDR3 is built from 15 residues. Germline V gene lookup returns CDR1 SGHRS and CDR2 YFSETQ. J gave up 4 bases and V 4 bases, and 5 bases lay outside the gene matches. Here the CDR3 reads CASSAGQGSGNTIYF. The CDR3 nucleotides read TGCGCCAGCAGCGCGGGACAGGGGTCGGGAAACACCATATATTTT.

The CDR3 sequence: CASSQDLGRDYTF. The DNA for the CDR3 is TGTGCCAGCAGCCAAGATCTTGGCAGGGACTACACCTTC. The rearrangement joins TRBV3-1 (or the pseudogene TRBV3-2) to TRBJ1-2; D might be TRBD1 (5 bases). Germline V lookup: CDR1 LGHDT, CDR2 YNNKEL (reference sequence). The CDR3 loop spans 13 amino acids. V shed 0 bases and J shed 10 bases, with 12 bases lying between them.

V and J are TRBV7-8 and TRBJ2-1, with D possibly TRBD1 on 6 matching bases. CDR3 size: 14 residues. Trimming cost V 5 bases and J 6 bases, with 14 bases left between them. Germline loops: CDR1 SGHVS, CDR2 FQNEAQ. Here the CDR3 DNA reads TGTGCCAGCAGCCGAGGGACAACTGGCAATGAGCAGTTCTTC. Amino acid sequence: CASSRGTTGNEQFF.

The rearrangement joins TRBV19 to TRBJ1-1; 7 bases are a match to TRBD1. V lost 7 bases, J lost 4 bases, and 9 bases stayed unmatched. CDR3 size: 14 residues. Germline values: CDR1 LNHDA, CDR2 SQIVND (reference sequence). The CDR3 reads CASTKDRVSTEAFF. In DNA form, the CDR3 reads TGTGCCAGTACCAAAGACAGGGTATCCACTGAAGCTTTCTTT. Full variable domain (missing parts from reference TRBV19 and TRBJ1-1): DGGITQSPKYLFRKEGQNVTLSCEQNLNHDAMYWYRQDPGQGLRLIYYSQIVNDFQKGDIAEGYSVSREKKESFPLTVTSAQKNPTAFYLCASTKDRVSTEAFFGQGTRLTVV.

V usage is TRBV7-8 and J usage is TRBJ2-7; TRBD2 is a possible D gene (5 bases). Trimming stripped 4 bases from V and 7 bases from J, with 20 bases between. Per the germline V gene, CDR1 is SGHVS and CDR2 is FQNEAQ. The CDR3 length is 15 residues. CDR3 region: CASSSKERLIGEQYF. In DNA form, the CDR3 reads TGTGCCAGCAGCTCGAAGGAGCGACTAATTGGTGAGCAGTACTTC.

This chain joins TRBV18 and TRBJ1-6, with D perhaps TRBD1 (5 bases). The CDR3 has 15 residues. The V and J ends lost 6 bases and 7 bases respectively, with 16 bases between them. Germline CDR1 KGHSH, CDR2 LQKENI. The CDR3 reads CASSPSGDFNSPLHF. The CDR3 coding sequence is TGTGCCAGCTCCCCCAGTGGGGACTTCAATTCACCCCTCCACTTT. Variable domain in full (rest from reference TRBV18 and TRBJ1-6): NAGVMQNPRHLVRRRGQEARLRCSPMKGHSHVYWYRQLPEEGLKFMVYLQKENIIDESGMPKERFSAEFPKEGPSILRIQQVVRGDSAAYFCASSPSGDFNSPLHFGNGTRLTVT.

This rearrangement joins TRBV9 to TRBJ2-7; the D gene is possibly TRBD2 (6 bases). V lost 3 bases to trimming and J lost 3 bases, with 16 bases between them. The germline V gene encodes CDR1 SGDLS and CDR2 YYNGEE. The CDR3 contains 15 residues. CDR3 DNA: TGTGCCAGCAGCGCCTCCGGGACTGGATACTACGAGCAGTACTTC. This gives the protein CASSASGTGYYEQYF.

The V gene is TRBV7-6, the J gene TRBJ1-4, with TRBD1 as a possible D gene (5 bases). Per germline, CDR1 SGHVS and CDR2 FNYEAQ. Trimming left V 3 bases short and J 1 base short, with 12 bases between. The CDR3 extends over 16 amino acids. This CDR3 is CASSFPGIRTNEKLFF. CDR3 DNA: TGTGCCAGCAGCTTCCCAGGGATACGAACTAATGAAAAACTGTTTTTT. Complete variable domain (other parts from reference TRBV7-6 and TRBJ1-4): GAGVSQSPRYKVTKRGQDVALRCDPISGHVSLYWYRQALGQGPEFLTYFNYEAQQDKSGLPNDRFSAERPEGSISTLTIQRTEQRDSAMYRCASSFPGIRTNEKLFFGSGTQLSVL.

This clone was detected only a few times. This specimen includes other DNA sequences encoding the same CDR3. The CDR3 here is CASSVGGTGNTIYF. The CDR3, as DNA: TGTGCCAGCAGCGTGGGGGGTACTGGAAACACCATATATTTT. The chain uses TRBV9 and TRBJ1-3, with D possibly TRBD1 on 5 matching bases. Trimming cost V 2 bases and J 2 bases, with 8 bases left between them. The V gene's germline CDR1 is SGDLS and CDR2 YYNGEE. The CDR3 spans 14 residues.

This clone was counted between two and nine times. V and J are TRBV10-2 and TRBJ1-5, with 9 nucleotides matching TRBD1. There are 15 residues in the CDR3. Germline values: CDR1 WSHSY, CDR2 SAAADI. V trimming: 5 bases; J trimming: 2 bases; junction bases outside the gene matches: 4. Here the CDR3 DNA reads TGCGCCAGCAGTACAGGGGGCGACGGCAATCAGCCCCAGCATTTT. Residues: CASSTGGDGNQPQHF.

Comments on this clone: Other DNA sequences from this sample encode an identical CDR3 as well. The V gene is TRBV9, the J gene TRBJ2-1; tentative D call: TRBD2 (6 bases). Trimming cost V 1 base and J 5 bases, with 10 bases left between them. Germline assignment: CDR1 SGDLS and CDR2 YYNGEE. This CDR3 is built from 14 residues. Written as DNA, the CDR3 is TGTGCCAGCAGCGTATCCGGAGGGAACAATGAGCAGTTCTTC. Protein: CASSVSGGNNEQFF. The full variable domain, in which reference TRBV9 and TRBJ2-1 provide the parts outside the CDR3, is DSGVTQTPKHLITATGQRVTLRCSPRSGDLSVYWYQQSLDQGLQFLIQYYNGEERAKGNILERFSAQQFPDLHSELNLSSLELGDSALYFCASSVSGGNNEQFFGPGTRLTVL.

The genes are TRBV2 and TRBJ1-3; a possible D gene is TRBD1 (6 bases). Trimming removed 3 bases from V and 2 bases from J, with 8 bases in between. The germline gives CDR1 SNHLY, CDR2 FYNNEI. This CDR3 has 14 residues. The CDR3 loop reads CASSDGQPGNTIYF. DNA for the CDR3: TGTGCCAGCAGTGATGGACAGCCTGGAAACACCATATATTTT.

The V and J genes are TRBV5-1 and TRBJ1-1; 10 nucleotides match TRBD1. With V trimmed by 2 bases and J by 4 bases, 8 bases remained unmatched. Germline V gives CDR1 SGHRS, CDR2 YFSETQ. The CDR3 contains 16 residues. CDR3 residues: CASSFRDRGWSTEAFF. The CDR3 nucleotides read TGCGCCAGCAGCTTTAGGGACAGGGGATGGTCCACTGAAGCTTTCTTT.

This clone was picked up one time. The chain combines TRBV3-1 (or the pseudogene TRBV3-2) with TRBJ1-6, with D maybe TRBD1 (6 bases). CDR3 length equals 19 residues. Trimming removed 2 bases from V and 0 bases from J, with 17 bases in between. Germline values: CDR1 LGHDT, CDR2 YNNKEL (reference sequence). CDR3 DNA: TGTGCCAGCAGCCAATTCCTGGACAGTTCCTACTCCTATAATTCACCCCTCCACTTT. Encoded protein: CASSQFLDSSYSYNSPLHF.

This clone was counted only a few times. The CDR3 is CASRTGTEAFF. The CDR3, as DNA: TGTGCCAGCAGGACAGGGACTGAAGCTTTCTTT. This chain links TRBV2 with TRBJ1-1; TRBD1 aligns across 7 bases. The CDR3 sequence is 11 residues long. V was pared by 6 bases and J by 5 bases, with 0 bases of the junction left unmatched. Germline lookup yields CDR1 SNHLY and CDR2 FYNNEI. Combining the CDR3 with reference TRBV2 and TRBJ1-1 gives the whole variable domain EPEVTQTPSHQVTQMGQEVILRCVPISNHLYFYWYRQILGQKVEFLVSFYNNEISEKSEIFDDQFSVERPDGSNFTLKIRSTKLEDSAMYFCASRTGTEAFFGQGTRLTVV.

V and J are TRBV4-1 and TRBJ1-1; D remains ambiguous. The CDR3 has 15 amino acids. Germline V CDR1 and CDR2: MGHRA, YSYEKL. Trimming took 1 base from V and 1 from J, leaving 10 bases between them. CDR3 in amino acids: CASSQGYSGNTEAFF. The DNA for the CDR3 is TGCGCCAGCAGCCAAGGTTACAGCGGGAACACTGAAGCTTTCTTT.

The genes are TRBV7-8 and TRBJ2-2, with 8 bases lining up with TRBD1. This CDR3 region has 15 residues. V was clipped by 2 bases and J by 5 bases; unmatched bases: 4. Germline CDR1 and CDR2: SGHVS and FQNEAQ. The CDR3 sequence is CASSLSTGGTGELFF. The CDR3 DNA reads as TGTGCCAGCAGCTTATCCACAGGGGGAACCGGGGAGCTGTTTTTT.

A few counts support this clone. The CDR3 bases are TGTGCCAGCAGCTTAGGACAGTTGAGCTCTGGAAACACCATATATTTT. Its protein product is CASSLGQLSSGNTIYF. This chain connects TRBV7-2 to TRBJ1-3; D might be TRBD1 (5 bases). This CDR3 spans 16 amino acids. V was pared by 1 base and J by 0 bases, with 10 bases between. The germline gives CDR1 SGHTA, CDR2 FQGNSA.

The chain recombines TRBV5-4 with TRBJ2-7; TRBD1 is a possible D gene (5 bases). The CDR3 contains 18 residues. Germline V gene lookup returns CDR1 SGHNT and CDR2 YYREEE (reference sequence). V lost 0 bases and J 3 bases, leaving 22 bases between the germline ends. CDR3 sequence (DNA): TGTGCCAGCAGCTTGGATTCAGGCCTAACAGGACCCCTCTACGAGCAGTACTTC. The encoded protein is CASSLDSGLTGPLYEQYF.

This clone was seen ten or more times. The V and J genes are TRBV19 and TRBJ2-3, with 12 bases identical to TRBD2. The V segment lost 0 bases and the J segment 5 bases; nucleotides outside the gene matches: 3. CDR1 and CDR2 from the germline V gene are LNHDA and SQIVND (reference sequence). The length of the CDR3 is 16 residues. The CDR3 coding sequence is TGTGCCAGTAGTATAGATCTAGCGGGGGGGCAAGATACGCAGTATTTT. Translation gives CASSIDLAGGQDTQYF.

This clone was detected once. This chain links TRBV11-2 with TRBJ2-7, with 9 bases lining up with TRBD1. CDR1 and CDR2 from the germline V gene are SGHAT and FQNNGV. The V gene end was trimmed by 5 bases and the J gene end by 4 bases; junction bases not matched to a gene: 9. This CDR3 contains 15 residues. The CDR3: CASSMRQGEGYEQYF. CDR3 coding DNA: TGTGCCAGCAGCATGAGACAGGGGGAGGGATACGAGCAGTACTTC.

V is TRBV7-6 and J is TRBJ1-1; TRBD1 agrees at 7 bases. This CDR3 spans 15 amino acids. Germline-derived CDR1 and CDR2 are SGHVS and FNYEAQ. V was pared by 1 base and J by 0 bases, with 2 bases of the junction left unmatched. The CDR3 loop is CASSLEDRLNTEAFF. The CDR3 bases are TGTGCCAGCAGCTTAGAGGACAGGCTGAACACTGAAGCTTTCTTT.

This clone was detected a few times. The chain uses TRBV4-3 and TRBJ1-5; 8 bases line up with TRBD1. Germline V lookup: CDR1 LGHNA, CDR2 YSLEER. V was clipped by 0 bases and J by 4 bases; unmatched bases: 5. This CDR3 is built from 16 residues. CDR3 coding DNA: TGCGCCAGCAGCCAAGAAGGGCAGGGGGCTAATCAGCCCCAGCATTTT. It yields the protein CASSQEGQGANQPQHF.

V is TRBV7-9 and J is TRBJ1-1; TRBD1 aligns across 7 bases. The V gene end was trimmed by 3 bases and the J gene end by 3 bases; junction bases not matched to a gene: 4. From germline, CDR1 is SEHNR and CDR2 FQNEAQ (reference sequence). This CDR3 has 14 amino acids. The CDR3 spells CASSLSGGDTEAFF. In nucleotides, the CDR3 is TGTGCCAGCAGCTTGTCAGGGGGAGACACTGAAGCTTTCTTT.

V and J are TRBV15 and TRBJ2-7; no reliable D call. The CDR3 sequence is 15 residues long. The germline V gene encodes CDR1 LNHNV and CDR2 YYDKDF (reference sequence). V was trimmed by 0 bases and J by 0 bases, leaving 9 bases between them. CDR3 protein: CATSRDRVRSYEQYF. The CDR3 DNA follows: TGTGCCACCAGCAGAGATCGTGTCCGCTCCTACGAGCAGTACTTC. Complete variable domain (other parts from reference TRBV15 and TRBJ2-7): DAMVIQNPRYQVTQFGKPVTLSCSQTLNHNVMYWYQQKSSQAPKLLFHYYDKDFNNEADTPDNFQSRRPNTSFCFLDIRSPGLGDTAMYLCATSRDRVRSYEQYFGPGTRLTVT.

V and J are TRBV3-1 (or the pseudogene TRBV3-2) and TRBJ2-5, with 13 bases fitting TRBD2. The CDR3 runs to 16 residues. V lost 6 bases to trimming and J lost 2 bases; unmatched junction nucleotides: 6. Germline V CDR1 and CDR2: LGHDT, YNNKEL (reference sequence). The CDR3: CASRQLAGGGQETQYF. The CDR3 coding sequence is TGTGCCAGCAGACAACTAGCGGGGGGGGGACAAGAGACCCAGTACTTC.

This clone has a handful of counts. The V call is TRBV6-6, the J call TRBJ1-6, with D maybe TRBD1 (5 bases). This CDR3 has 14 residues. Germline V gene lookup returns CDR1 MNHNY and CDR2 SVGAGI (reference sequence). V lost 8 bases and J lost 7, with 15 bases in between. For the CDR3, the DNA is TGTGCCAGCCGCAAATCACAGGAAAATTCACCCCTCCACTTT. Its protein is CASRKSQENSPLHF.

J is TRBJ2-1 and V is TRBV6-6; D is uncertain. Trimming took 5 bases from V and 6 from J, leaving 5 bases between them. This CDR3 has 11 residues. CDR1 MNHNY and CDR2 SVGAGI come from the germline V gene (reference sequence). The CDR3 DNA reads as TGTGCCAGCAGTCCCGTCAATGAGCAGTTCTTC. Translated: CASSPVNEQFF.